This T cell receptor beta chain came from a study of regulatory T cells in long-lasting Graves disease. The authors built TCR beta libraries using iRepertoire HTBI primers and Arm-PCR of CDR3 regions. TCRdb processed the multiplex PCR reads anew with MiXCR; each CDR3 protein has one entry. The sample comprises 360,000 or so distinct CDR3 sequences, roughly 20% of which are singletons, and around 30% rests with the top ten. The sample holds many counts of this clonotype. What it binds is not known. CDR1 MDHEN and CDR2 SYDVKM come from the germline V gene. Between the trimmed V and J ends, which lost 7 bases and 0 bases, there was a span of 13 bases. There are 14 residues in the CDR3. General observations from the study: Fewer public clonotypes were shared by new patients (around 990) than by persistent patients (roughly 2,500).

This sample's time point: persistent/refractory GD, antithyroid drugs over 5 years with positive TRAb. With RNA extracted from PBMCs as input, the TCR library was made. This chain joins TRBV28 and TRBJ2-7, with a possible D match to TRBD1 (6 bases). The sample here was peripheral blood mononuclear cells (PBMCs), taken when the disease was refractory, from a patient treated with antithyroid drugs. This receptor was taken from a middle-aged woman with Graves disease. The CDR3 loop reads CASKALDSSYEQYF. The CDR3, as DNA: TGTGCCAGCAAAGCCCTGGACAGCTCCTACGAGCAGTACTTC.